This TCR beta chain is from a study of ipilimumab plus nivolumab after autologous stem cell transplantation. Germline CDR1 reads LNHNV; CDR2 reads YYDKDF (reference sequence). Trimming left V 0 bases short and J 2 bases short, with 8 bases between. The CDR3 length is 14 residues. Starting 14 to 28 days after autologous transplant, ipilimumab 1 mg/kg was given. Dosing: nivolumab 3 mg/kg IV, weeks 1, 4, 7, 10, then every two weeks to week 26. Some clones are missing from TCRdb's copy, which holds only in-frame ones; the method was immunoSEQ multiplex PCR. The table records 43,000 or so clones, roughly 90% of them present only once.

The sequence derives from a male donor with multiple myeloma. The chain couples TRBV15 to TRBJ2-7; tentative D call: TRBD2 (5 bases). Sequencing used PBMCs, obtained in a trial of ipilimumab plus nivolumab as post-transplant consolidation. The CDR3 coding sequence is TGTGCCACCAGCAGAGAAGGAGGCACCTACGAGCAGTACTTC. It codes for CATSREGGTYEQYF.